This TCR beta chain originates from a study of blood T cell repertoires in COVID-19 (dated by TCRdb to between 2020 and 2021). For the wider study: Samples from collaborators originated in the United States, Italy and Spain and spanned both the acute and convalescent phases of COVID-19. The material from the prospective study consisted of cDNA or gDNA derived from T cells, B-cell-depleted T cells, or PBMCs. Subjects who had been exposed to COVID-19, were actively infected with it, or had recovered from it provided the deeply sampled blood TCRbeta repertoires that made up the dataset. A freely available public database, intended as a resource for researchers studying the immune response to SARS-CoV-2, is where the repertoires were released. The samples were drawn from two sources: the first 160 participants of the ongoing ImmuneRACE study, and fewer than 1,500 subjects contributed by 6 global collaborators. A de-identified subject ID, COVID-19 status, age in years and sex were almost always included in the sample metadata. Where available, HLA class I and class II types were obtained from metadata supplied by the sample provider rather than from assay-based typing. The full study reports these points: The quantity of clinical and demographic metadata differed by source and by participant and was supplied without curation.

Note on this clone: Its antigen has not been determined. One base away there is no much larger clone; base qualities are not given.

The CDR3 starts with the cysteine, ends with the phenylalanine, and has 14 residues. Solely the CDR3 DNA is kept, with 42 bases framed from the first base. Cut back by 2 bases and 3 bases, the V and J ends lie 10 bases apart. From the germline V gene, CDR1 is KGHSH and CDR2 is LQKENI. Participants in the prospective study were aged roughly 18 to 100 years, lived in under 30 United States geographic areas, and enrolled through a virtual design. To assign participants to cohorts, the prospective study relied on clinical history that participants themselves reported in a screening survey and a study questionnaire. In the prospective study, whole blood, serum and a nasopharyngeal or oropharyngeal swab were collected from each participant by mobile phlebotomists. Prospective study participants could optionally give additional blood draws and questionnaires over an approximately two-month period. Before DNA extraction, blood samples from the prospective study were shipped at room temperature or frozen.

The immunoSEQ Assay, a bias-controlled multiplex PCR, was used to amplify TCRbeta CDR3 regions from genomic DNA. Processing in the source paper ran as follows. The number of nucleated cells in each sample was estimated from the amplification of reference gene primers within the assay. To quantify the absolute abundance of each unique TCRbeta CDR3 rearrangement, sequence reads were collapsed and filtered. For each sample, productive Simpson clonality was calculated by taking the square root of Simpson's diversity index across productive rearrangements. As stored in TCRdb, this immuneACCESS dataset retains in-frame rearrangements with V and J assigned. A fraction of the clones does not appear; measured against another copy, unresolved V genes explain less than half of the discrepancy, and the remainder lacks a known reason. That table furnishes V, J and clone size, whereas the DNA furnished D and trimming. This sample has 200,000 to 300,000 clones in its table, and around 88% of those were observed once. The ten largest clones represent around 2.5% of the sample.

The clonotype originates from a woman aged 40 to 55 with acute COVID-19. The specimen was PBMCs or T cells enriched from blood (not recorded which). The V and J segments used are TRBV18 and TRBJ2-5; a weak D assignment points to TRBD1 (6 bases agree). CDR3 sequence: CASSPLGQKETQYF. In nucleotide form, the sequence is TGTGCCAGCTCACCATTAGGACAGAAAGAGACCCAGTACTTC.